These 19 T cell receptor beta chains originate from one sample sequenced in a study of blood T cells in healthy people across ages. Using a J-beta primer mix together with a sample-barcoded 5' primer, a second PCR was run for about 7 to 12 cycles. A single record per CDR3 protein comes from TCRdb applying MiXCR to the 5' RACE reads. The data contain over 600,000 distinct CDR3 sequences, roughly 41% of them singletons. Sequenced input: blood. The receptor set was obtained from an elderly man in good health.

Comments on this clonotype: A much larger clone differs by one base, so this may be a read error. CDR3 bases: TGCGCCAGAAGCCTCCGGGACAGGAGGGACGAGCAGTACTTC. Translating gives CARSLRDRRDEQYF. The chain has TRBV4-3 and TRBJ2-5, with 8 bases matching TRBD1. The tail of the sequence fits TRBJ2-7 better, so the J call may be wrong. The germline gives CDR1 LGHNA, CDR2 YSLEER. The CDR3 has 14 amino acids.

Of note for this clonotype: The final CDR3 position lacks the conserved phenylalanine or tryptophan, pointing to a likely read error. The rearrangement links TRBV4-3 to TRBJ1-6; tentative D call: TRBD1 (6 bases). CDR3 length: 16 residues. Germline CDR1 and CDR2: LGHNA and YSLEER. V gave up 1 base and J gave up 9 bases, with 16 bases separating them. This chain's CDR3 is CASSQGGGWGISPLHY. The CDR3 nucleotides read TGCGCCAGCAGCCAAGGCGGGGGCTGGGGGATTTCACCCCTCCACTAT.

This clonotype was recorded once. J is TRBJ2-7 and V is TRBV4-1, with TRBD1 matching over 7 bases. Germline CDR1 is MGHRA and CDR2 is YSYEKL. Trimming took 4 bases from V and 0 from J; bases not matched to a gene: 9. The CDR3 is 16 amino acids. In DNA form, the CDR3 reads TGCGCCAGCAGCCCTAATGACAGGGTTGGCTCCTACGAGCAGTACTTC. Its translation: CASSPNDRVGSYEQYF.

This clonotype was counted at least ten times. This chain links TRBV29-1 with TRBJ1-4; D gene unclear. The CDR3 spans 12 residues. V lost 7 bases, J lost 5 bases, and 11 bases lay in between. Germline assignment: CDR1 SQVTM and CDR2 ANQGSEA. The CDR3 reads CSALWQNEKLFF. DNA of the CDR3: TGCAGCGCCCTATGGCAGAATGAAAAACTGTTTTTT.

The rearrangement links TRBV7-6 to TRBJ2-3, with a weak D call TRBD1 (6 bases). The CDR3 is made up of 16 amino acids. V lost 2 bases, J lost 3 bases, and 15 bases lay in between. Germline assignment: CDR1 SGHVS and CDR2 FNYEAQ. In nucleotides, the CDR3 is TGTGCCAGCAGCTTACAACCGGCAGGGGTAACAGATACGCAGTATTTT. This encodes CASSLQPAGVTDTQYF.

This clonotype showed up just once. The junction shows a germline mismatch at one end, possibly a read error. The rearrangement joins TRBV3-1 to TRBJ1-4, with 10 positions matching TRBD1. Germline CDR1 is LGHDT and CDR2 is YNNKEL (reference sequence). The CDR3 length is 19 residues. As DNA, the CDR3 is TGTGCCAGCAGCCCCGGTCCCGGGACAGGGGTTGCAACTAAGGAAAAACTGTTTTTT. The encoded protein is CASSPGPGTGVATKEKLFF.

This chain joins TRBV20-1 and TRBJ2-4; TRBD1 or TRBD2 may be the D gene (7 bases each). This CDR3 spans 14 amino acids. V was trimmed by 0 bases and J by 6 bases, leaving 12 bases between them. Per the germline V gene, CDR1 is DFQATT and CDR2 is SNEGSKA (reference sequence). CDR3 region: CSARDSGGGNIQYF. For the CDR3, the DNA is TGCAGTGCTAGAGATTCAGGGGGGGGAAACATTCAGTACTTC.

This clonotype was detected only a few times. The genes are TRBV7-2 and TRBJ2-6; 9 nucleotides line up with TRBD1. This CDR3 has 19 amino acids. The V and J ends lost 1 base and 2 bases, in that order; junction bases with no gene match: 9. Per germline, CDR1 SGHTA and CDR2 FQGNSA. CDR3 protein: CASSLDRPGTGTGANVLTF. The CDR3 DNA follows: TGTGCCAGCAGCTTAGACCGTCCCGGGACAGGGACTGGGGCCAACGTCCTGACTTTC.

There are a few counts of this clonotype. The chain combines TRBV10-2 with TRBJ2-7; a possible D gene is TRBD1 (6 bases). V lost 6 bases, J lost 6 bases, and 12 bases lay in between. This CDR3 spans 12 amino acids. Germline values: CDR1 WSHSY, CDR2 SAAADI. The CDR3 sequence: CASSATGPEQYF. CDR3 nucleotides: TGCGCCAGCAGCGCTACAGGGCCCGAGCAGTACTTC.

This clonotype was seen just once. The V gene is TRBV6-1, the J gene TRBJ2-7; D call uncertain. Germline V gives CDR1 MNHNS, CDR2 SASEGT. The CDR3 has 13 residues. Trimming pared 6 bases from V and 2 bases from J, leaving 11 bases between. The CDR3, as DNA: TGTGCCAGCAGCCGAGACCCGGCCTACGAGCAGTACTTC. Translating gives CASSRDPAYEQYF.

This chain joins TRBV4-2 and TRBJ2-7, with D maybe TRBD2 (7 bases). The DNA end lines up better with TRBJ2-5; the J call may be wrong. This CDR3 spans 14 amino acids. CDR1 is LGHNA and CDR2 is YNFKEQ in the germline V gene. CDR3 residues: CATREGGPTETQYF. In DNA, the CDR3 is TGTGCCACCAGGGAGGGGGGCCCCACAGAGACCCAGTACTTC.

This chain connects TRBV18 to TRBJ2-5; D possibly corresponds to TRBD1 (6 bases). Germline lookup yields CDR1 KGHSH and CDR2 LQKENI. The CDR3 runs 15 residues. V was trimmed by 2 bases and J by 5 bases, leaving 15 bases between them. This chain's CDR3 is CASSPSQGQTETQYF. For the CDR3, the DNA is TGTGCCAGCTCACCATCGCAGGGGCAGACGGAGACCCAGTACTTC. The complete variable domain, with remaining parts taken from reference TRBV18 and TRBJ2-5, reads NAGVMQNPRHLVRRRGQEARLRCSPMKGHSHVYWYRQLPEEGLKFMVYLQKENIIDESGMPKERFSAEFPKEGPSILRIQQVVRGDSAAYFCASSPSQGQTETQYFGPGTRLLVL.

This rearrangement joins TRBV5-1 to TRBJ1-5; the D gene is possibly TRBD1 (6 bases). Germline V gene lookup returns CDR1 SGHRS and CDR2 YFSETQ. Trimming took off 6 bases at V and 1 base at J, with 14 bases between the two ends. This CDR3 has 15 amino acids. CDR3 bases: TGCGCCAGCACACCGACGGGGGCGAGCAATCAGCCCCAGCATTTT. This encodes CASTPTGASNQPQHF.

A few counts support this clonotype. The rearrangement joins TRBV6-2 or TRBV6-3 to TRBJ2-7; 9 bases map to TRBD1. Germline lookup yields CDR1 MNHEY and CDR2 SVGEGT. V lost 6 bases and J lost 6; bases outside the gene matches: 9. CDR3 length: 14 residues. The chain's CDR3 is CASRSGTGLSEQYF. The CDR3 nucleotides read TGTGCCAGCAGATCCGGGACAGGGTTGAGCGAGCAGTACTTC.

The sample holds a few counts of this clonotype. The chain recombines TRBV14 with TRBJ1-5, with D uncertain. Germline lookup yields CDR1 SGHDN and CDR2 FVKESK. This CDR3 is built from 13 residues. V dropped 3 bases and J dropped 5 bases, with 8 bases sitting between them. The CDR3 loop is CASSQQLDQPQHF. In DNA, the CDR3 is TGTGCCAGCAGCCAGCAGCTGGATCAGCCCCAGCATTTT.

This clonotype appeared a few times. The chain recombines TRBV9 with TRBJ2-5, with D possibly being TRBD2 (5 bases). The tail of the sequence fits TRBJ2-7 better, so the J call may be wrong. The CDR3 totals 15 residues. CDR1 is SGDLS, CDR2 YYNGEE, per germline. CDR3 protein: CASSVDLGVASEQYF. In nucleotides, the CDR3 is TGTGCCAGCAGCGTAGATCTCGGGGTCGCCTCCGAGCAGTACTTC.

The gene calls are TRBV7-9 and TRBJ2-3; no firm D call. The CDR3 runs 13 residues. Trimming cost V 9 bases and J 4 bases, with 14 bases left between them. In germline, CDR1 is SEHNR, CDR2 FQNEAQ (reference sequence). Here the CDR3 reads CARGRFPPDTQYF. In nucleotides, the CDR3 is TGTGCCAGAGGGCGTTTCCCTCCAGATACGCAGTATTTT.

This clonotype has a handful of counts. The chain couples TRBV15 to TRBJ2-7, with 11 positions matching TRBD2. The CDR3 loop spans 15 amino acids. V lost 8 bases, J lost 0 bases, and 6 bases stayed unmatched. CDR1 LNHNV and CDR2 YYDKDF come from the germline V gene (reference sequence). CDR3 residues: CATAEGLAVSYEQYF. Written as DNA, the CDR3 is TGTGCCACCGCCGAGGGACTAGCGGTCTCCTACGAGCAGTACTTC.

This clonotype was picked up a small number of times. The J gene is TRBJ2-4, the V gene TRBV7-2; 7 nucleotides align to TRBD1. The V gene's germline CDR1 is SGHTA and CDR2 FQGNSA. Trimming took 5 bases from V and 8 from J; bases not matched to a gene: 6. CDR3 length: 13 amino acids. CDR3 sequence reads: CASSPTQGDIQYF. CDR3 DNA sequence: TGTGCCAGCAGCCCAACCCAGGGGGACATTCAGTACTTC. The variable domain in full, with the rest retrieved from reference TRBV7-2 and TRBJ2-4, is GAGVSQSPSNKVTEKGKDVELRCDPISGHTALYWYRQSLGQGLEFLIYFQGNSAPDKSGLPSDRFSAERTGGSVSTLTIQRTQQEDSAVYLCASSPTQGDIQYFGAGTRLSVL.